The clone carrying this T cell receptor (beta chain) was detected many times. Antigen: not known. These data come from a study of neurological immune-mediated disorders. Findings and caveats of the study: Expanded clones shared no identical CDR3 amino acid sequences across subjects, which suggested private TCR-beta repertoires in all groups.

The authors produced cDNA by 5'RACE using 10-nucleotide random UMIs. TCRdb reprocessed the 5' RACE reads via MiXCR and lists one record per CDR3 protein. The repertoire includes 44,000 or so distinct CDR3 sequences, 6% to 7% of them detected once, and about 0.57% sits in the top ten. There were about 920,000 CD4+ or CD8+ T cells used in the sorted libraries. Trimming took 3 bases from V and 1 from J; bases not matched to a gene: 7. The germline V gene has CDR1 SGHRS and CDR2 YFSETQ. The CDR3 is 17 amino acids. The chain recombines TRBV5-1 with TRBJ2-2; 9 nucleotides agree with TRBD2. The receptor comes from a middle-aged woman in good health. Sequences were obtained from CD4+ T cells from blood. DNA for the CDR3: TGCGCCAGCAGCTACCTGACTAGCGGAGGGAACACCGGGGAGCTGTTTTTT. It yields the protein CASSYLTSGGNTGELFF.